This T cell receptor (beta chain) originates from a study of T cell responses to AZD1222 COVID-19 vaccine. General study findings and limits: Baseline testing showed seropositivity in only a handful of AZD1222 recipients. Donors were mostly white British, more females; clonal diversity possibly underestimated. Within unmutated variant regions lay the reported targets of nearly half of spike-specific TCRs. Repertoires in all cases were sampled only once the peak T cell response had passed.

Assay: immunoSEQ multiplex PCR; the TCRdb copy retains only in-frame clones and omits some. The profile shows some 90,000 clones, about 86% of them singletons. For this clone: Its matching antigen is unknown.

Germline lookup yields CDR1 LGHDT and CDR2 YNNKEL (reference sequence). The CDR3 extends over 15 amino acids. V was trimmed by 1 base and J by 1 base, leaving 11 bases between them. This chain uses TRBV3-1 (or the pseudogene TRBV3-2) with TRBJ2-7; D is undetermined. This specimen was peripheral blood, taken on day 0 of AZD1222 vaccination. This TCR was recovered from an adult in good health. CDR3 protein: CASSQVGSVSYEQYF. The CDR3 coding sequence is TGTGCCAGCAGCCAAGTAGGGTCAGTATCCTACGAGCAGTACTTC.